Sequencing of this T cell receptor beta chain was carried out in a study of identifying expanded T cells in peripheral blood. Generated by immunoSEQ multiplex PCR, the TCRdb table keeps only in-frame clones and is missing some. The sample includes around 130,000 clones, about 86% of them seen just once. The ends lost 3 bases at V and 2 bases at J; junction bases unmatched: 4. CDR1 is KGHSH and CDR2 is LQKENI in the germline V gene. The CDR3 extends over 16 amino acids. The sequenced sample was blood. The clonotype was recovered from a person aged 18 to 75 in good health. This chain connects TRBV18 to TRBJ2-1; 10 bases agree with TRBD2. CDR3 residues: CASSPSLAGAYNEQFF. For the CDR3, the DNA is TGTGCCAGCTCACCTTCTCTAGCGGGGGCCTACAATGAGCAGTTCTTC.